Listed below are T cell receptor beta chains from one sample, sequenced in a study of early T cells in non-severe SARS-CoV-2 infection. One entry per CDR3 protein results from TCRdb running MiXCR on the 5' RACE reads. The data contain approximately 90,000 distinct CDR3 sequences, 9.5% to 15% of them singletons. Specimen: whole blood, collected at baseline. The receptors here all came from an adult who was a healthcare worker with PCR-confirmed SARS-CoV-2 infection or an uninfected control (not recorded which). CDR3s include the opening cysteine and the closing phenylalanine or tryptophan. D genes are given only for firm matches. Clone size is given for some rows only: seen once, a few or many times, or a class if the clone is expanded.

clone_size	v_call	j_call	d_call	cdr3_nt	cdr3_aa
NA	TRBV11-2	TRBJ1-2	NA	TGTGCCAGCAGCTTATCCCCCCAGGGCCAGTATGGCTACACCTTC	CASSLSPQGQYGYTF
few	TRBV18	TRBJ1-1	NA	TGTGCCAGCTCACCAACAGGAGTAGGGACTGAAGCTTTCTTT	CASSPTGVGTEAFF
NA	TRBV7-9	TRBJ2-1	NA	TGTGCCAGCAGCTTAGGGGCCCCTGACAATGAGCAGTTCTTC	CASSLGAPDNEQFF
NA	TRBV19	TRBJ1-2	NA	TGTGCCAGTATAAACCCTAACTATGGCTACACCTTC	CASINPNYGYTF
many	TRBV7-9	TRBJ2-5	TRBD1	TGTGCCAGCAGCCAGGGACAGTCCCGGGAAACCCAGTACTTC	CASSQGQSRETQYF
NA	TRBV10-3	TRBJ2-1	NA	TGTGCCATCAGTGAGGGAAGGACTGGCAATGAGCAGTTCTTC	CAISEGRTGNEQFF
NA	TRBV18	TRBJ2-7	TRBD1	TGTGCCAGCTCACCCCGACAGGGGGCGAGGGAGCAGTACTTC	CASSPRQGAREQYF
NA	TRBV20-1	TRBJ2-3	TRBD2	TGCAGTGCTGGAGGGACTAGCGGAACCACAGATACGCAGTATTTT	CSAGGTSGTTDTQYF
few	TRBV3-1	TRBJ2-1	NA	TGTGCCAGCAGCCGAGGGACCGAGCCTCAGTTCTTC	CASSRGTEPQFF
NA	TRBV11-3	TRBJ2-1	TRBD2	TGTGCCAGCAGCCCTAGCGGGAGGGACACCTACAATGAGCAGTTCTTC	CASSPSGRDTYNEQFF
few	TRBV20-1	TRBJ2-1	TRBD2	TGCAGTGCTGGGACTAGCGGGAGGTGGAGTGAGCAGTTCTTC	CSAGTSGRWSEQFF
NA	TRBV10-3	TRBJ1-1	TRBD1	TGTGCCATCAGACCCGACAGGGATTTGAGTAATGCTTTCTTT	CAIRPDRDLSNAFF
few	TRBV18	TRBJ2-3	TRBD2	TGTGCCAGCTCATCGGGACTAGCGGGAGGGCCAACAGATACGCAGTATTTT	CASSSGLAGGPTDTQYF
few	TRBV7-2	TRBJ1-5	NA	TGTGCCAGCAGCTTAATGCCCGGTCAGCCCCAGCATTTT	CASSLMPGQPQHF
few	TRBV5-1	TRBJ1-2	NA	TGCGCCAGCAGCTTGGAGGGGCGGCCCGATGGCTACACCTTC	CASSLEGRPDGYTF
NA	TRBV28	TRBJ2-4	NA	TGTGCCAGCAGCCCTTTGCGGGACAAATCCCAACTAGCCAAAAACATTCAGTACTTC	CASSPLRDKSQLAKNIQYF
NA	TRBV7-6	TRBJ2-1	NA	TGTGCCAGCAGCTTAGGATCGGGGGGCCTTTTGGATGAGCAGTTCTTC	CASSLGSGGLLDEQFF
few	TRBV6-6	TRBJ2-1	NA	TGTGCCAGCAGGGAGCGGCTCTCCTACAATGAGCAGTTCTTC	CASRERLSYNEQFF
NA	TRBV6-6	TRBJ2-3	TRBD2	TGTGCCAGCACGCTTTCGGGGGGGCCAACAGATACGCAGTATTTT	CASTLSGGPTDTQYF
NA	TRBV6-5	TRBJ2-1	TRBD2	TGTGCCAGCAGGCGGGGGGCCCTTTACAATGAGCAGTTCTTC	CASRRGALYNEQFF
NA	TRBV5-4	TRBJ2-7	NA	TGTGCCAGCAGCTTGGATGCGCGGAAGCAGTACTTC	CASSLDARKQYF
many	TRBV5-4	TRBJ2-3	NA	TGTGCCAGCAGCTCCCTAGGACTTACACAAACCCGTACGCAGTATTTT	CASSSLGLTQTRTQYF
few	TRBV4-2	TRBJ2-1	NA	TGTGCCAGCAGCCAAGAGGTGGAAGAGCAGTTCTTC	CASSQEVEEQFF
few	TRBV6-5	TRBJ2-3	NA	TGTGCCAGCCCGGACTTTTCTCAGTATTTT	CASPDFSQYF
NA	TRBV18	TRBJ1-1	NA	TGTGCCAGCTCACCCACAGGGTGGGGGAGCACTGAAGCTTTCTTT	CASSPTGWGSTEAFF
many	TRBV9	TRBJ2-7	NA	TGTGCCAGCAGCGTAGATACGGGGCCTACCTACGAGCAGTACTTC	CASSVDTGPTYEQYF
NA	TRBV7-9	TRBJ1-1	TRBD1	TGTGTCAGCAGCTCAGGGGGCATAACTGAAGCTTTCTTT	CVSSSGGITEAFF
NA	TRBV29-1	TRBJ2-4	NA	TGCAGCGTTGTAGGGTTAGGGACATTAGCCAAAAACATTCAGTACTTC	CSVVGLGTLAKNIQYF